This T cell receptor beta chain was sequenced for a study of blood T cells in healthy people across ages. Findings and limits, study-wide: A strong correlation between TCR beta diversity and naive T cell percentage was seen. Observed TCR beta diversity per million T cells went down as age went up. This fall followed a roughly linear course with age.

The second PCR ran about 6 to 11 cycles with a sample-barcoded 5' primer and J-beta primers. TCRdb re-called the 5' RACE reads through MiXCR, storing one row per CDR3 protein. The sample lists roughly 680,000 distinct CDR3 sequences, 20% to 25% occurring once. With 1 base removed from V and 2 bases from J, the gap between germline ends came to 13 bases. Germline CDR1 DFQATT, CDR2 SNEGSKA (reference sequence). The CDR3 sequence is 15 residues long. Points on this clonotype: Its antigen is not known.

The rearrangement uses TRBV20-1 and TRBJ2-3; D possibly corresponds to TRBD2 (6 bases). The sample was blood. The receptor was derived from a man aged 65-85 years in good health. CDR3 in amino acids: CSARAPGATTDTQYF. CDR3 DNA sequence: TGCAGTGCTAGAGCACCGGGAGCTACCACAGATACGCAGTATTTT.